The clone carrying this TCR beta chain showed up many times. The antigen is not known. The CDR3 is made up of 18 amino acids. CDR1 DFQATT and CDR2 SNEGSKA come from the germline V gene (reference sequence). The germline V and J ends were trimmed by 0 bases and 0 bases, with 15 bases remaining between them. TCRdb fed the PCR reads into MiXCR, producing one record per CDR3 protein. The table has approximately 680,000 distinct CDR3 sequences, 25% seen once; the top ten hold 0.78%. This sample stems from a study of molecular identifiers for immune sequencing clone quantification. About the research overall: Four of five splits of RNA from approximately 22,000 or 94,000 naive CD8 cells were sequenced in replicates.

Study results and limitations: Investigators reportedly could detect spiked Jurkat TCR RNA from one cell among about a million naive cells.

The chain employs TRBV20-1 and TRBJ2-6; no clear D gene. What was sequenced was naive CD8+ T cells from blood, with Jurkat cell RNA spiked in. Subset described: FACS-sorted CD8+CD4-CCR7+CD45RA+ naive T cells. This clonotype was sampled from a human donor in good health. Some libraries in this study had Jurkat cell RNA spiked in. The CDR3 reads CSARERQTIVSGANVLTF. The CDR3 region has the DNA TGCAGTGCTAGAGAGAGGCAGACCATCGTCTCTGGGGCCAACGTCCTGACTTTC.